This record looks at one T cell receptor (beta chain) sequence and its context. Its antigen remains undetermined. Base qualities are not at hand, and no much larger clone is one base apart. The donors were healthy, HIV-negative adults who had no recently reported acute infections or vaccinations. All donors were Caucasian adults living in Nashville, Tennessee, USA. CD4+ T cells were enriched through magnetic negative selection, after which naive cells were positively selected on CD45RA and the remaining negative fraction served as the memory subset. Blood was obtained by leukapheresis, after which PBMCs were separated by Ficoll-Histopaque density gradient centrifugation and cryopreserved in liquid nitrogen vapor phase. Analytical flow cytometry was used to check the purity and quantity of every magnetically sorted T cell population. Genomic DNA was isolated from every sorted fraction and measured by UV absorbance on a Nanodrop 2000c.

TCR CDR3 regions were amplified from genomic DNA by multiplex PCR using the deep immunoSEQ assay. Extracted genomic DNA from each cell subset was spread evenly across all wells of several immunoSEQ 96-well plates, with each plate serving as a replicate. For sorted subsets, 150 to 250 ng genomic DNA, equal to 25,000 to 35,000 T cell genomes, was loaded into each replicate PCR. Purified libraries were quantified with a Qubit 3.0 fluorometer, sized on a Bioanalyzer 2100, and re-quantified with the KAPA Library Quantification kit. Every immunoSEQ 96-well plate was sequenced on a separate single-read 150-cycle Illumina NextSeq 550 flow cell. For the original study's pipeline: Because the immunoSEQ output held only junctional sequences and lacked quality scores, the filtering could not match the filtering applied to full-length reads. To assign V/J genes and CDR3, sequences were annotated against IMGT germline references using PyIR, a Python wrapper for IgBLAST v1.9. Any read was removed if the V/J assignment was weak (E-value above 1e-6), the CDR3 was missing, or the read contained stop codons, out-of-frame junctions, or ambiguous translated residues. V3J clonotypes were defined as sequences sharing an identical inferred V gene, J gene, and CDR3 amino acid sequence. Percentage overlap between repertoires was calculated by dividing the number of shared unique clonotypes by the size of the smaller repertoire. Three approaches were used to assess repertoire richness: RTK rarefaction, the Chao1 estimator, and Recon v2.1 estimates of unobserved clonotypes. For all TCRbeta clonotypes obtained by the gDNA method from four donors, generation probabilities were computed with OLGA. Sourced from immuneACCESS, this table was stored by TCRdb with only in-frame sequences that have V and J called. A share of the clones is absent; for the studies checked, an unresolved V gene accounts for under half, and the remainder has no known explanation. The V and J calls and the clone size are those of that table, but D and trimming were determined from the DNA. This sample comprises approximately 620,000 clones, around 97% of them detected only once. The ten largest account for around 0.057% of the sample.

The CDR3 holds 17 amino acids from the cysteine to the phenylalanine. This entry keeps only the CDR3 DNA: 51 bases, framed from base 1. V is pruned by 0 bases and J by 4 bases, leaving 9 bases of the junction without a gene match. CDR1 and CDR2 (SGHRS, YFSETQ) derive from the germline V gene. The record originates from a study of shared clonotypes between healthy human individuals (dated by TCRdb to the early 2020s). With regard to the full study: Two women and a few men aged 18 to 49 years were included in the cohort. For each donor, CD4 naive and CD4 memory were each given three plates, CD8 naive was given two plates, and CD8 memory was given one plate. To increase sequencing depth and limit assay-specific biases, TCR repertoire library preparation and sequencing were carried out by different laboratories using diverse techniques. To estimate repertoire size and how much clonotype sharing occurs between individuals, the study deeply sequenced the blood TCR repertoires of roughly 5 healthy adults. Between about 0.94 and 8.9 billion PBMCs per donor were obtained by leukapheresis.

What the research found in general, with its limitations: When a few donors were compared, the shared fraction of clonotypes was around 5% for naive CD4, around 3.6% for naive CD8, 2.3% for memory CD4, and 0.4% for memory CD8. Only blood was sampled, and tissue TCR repertoires likely differ from those in blood. Compared with non-shared clonotypes, clonotypes shared by all four sorted-subset donors had higher generation probabilities. Even with the large sequencing depth, rarefaction of the sorted-subset datasets indicated that sequencing was incomplete. Because the study included a small number of donors, the genetic and exposure-history diversity represented was limited. Based on pairwise subsampling, the degree of clonotype sharing among donors was expected to be affected by sequencing depth. Naive subsets generally had larger estimated clonotype richness than memory subsets did.

The rearrangement joined TRBV5-1 to TRBJ2-1; TRBD2 fits 8 bases in the junction. The clonotype originates from a woman in her thirties in good health. Specimen: naive CD4+ T cells sorted from blood. The cell subset or site label for this specimen denotes: CD45RA+ positively selected. This receptor carries the CDR3 CASSLEGLAGPYNEQFF. The sequence in DNA is TGCGCCAGCAGCTTGGAAGGATTAGCGGGACCATACAATGAGCAGTTCTTC.